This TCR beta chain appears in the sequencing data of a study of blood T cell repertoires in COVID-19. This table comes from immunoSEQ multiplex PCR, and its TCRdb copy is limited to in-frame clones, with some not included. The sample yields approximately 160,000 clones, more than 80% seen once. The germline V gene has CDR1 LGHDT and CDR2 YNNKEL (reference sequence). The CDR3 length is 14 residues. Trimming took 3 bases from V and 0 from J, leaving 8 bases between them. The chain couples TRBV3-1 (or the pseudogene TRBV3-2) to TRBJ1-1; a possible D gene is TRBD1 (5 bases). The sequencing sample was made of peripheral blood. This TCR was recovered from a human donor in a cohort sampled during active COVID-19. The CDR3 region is CASSQRQMNTEAFF. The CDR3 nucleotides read TGTGCCAGCAGCCAGAGACAGATGAACACTGAAGCTTTCTTT.